This is a list of T cell receptor beta chains from one sample in a study of blood T cell dynamics during melanoma immunotherapy. Generated by immunoSEQ multiplex PCR, the TCRdb table keeps only in-frame clones and is missing some. The data contain about 12,000 clones, just under 90% of them singletons. The sequenced sample was blood, obtained from a patient treated with checkpoint blockade. Source of these receptors: a human donor with melanoma. The CDR3 runs from the conserved cysteine through the conserved F or W. The D gene is left open where the match is weak. Some rows have no size entry. The others give once, few or many, or a class for an expanded clone.

v_gene	j_gene	abundance	d_gene	CDR3nt	CDR3aa
TRBV5-5	TRBJ1-2	.	.	TGTGCCAGCAGCTTGGCTCAGACCCCCAGAGGCTACACCTTC	CASSLAQTPRGYTF
TRBV27	TRBJ2-2	once	.	TGTGCCAGCAGTTTACTACTTCTGGCGGGAACCGGGGAGCTGTTTTTT	CASSLLLLAGTGELFF
TRBV28	TRBJ1-6	.	.	TGTGCCAGCAGTTTGAGGGTTGCATCACCCCTCCACTTT	CASSLRVASPLHF
TRBV18	TRBJ2-3	.	TRBD2	TGTGCCAGCTCACCTCTAGCGGGAGCGACAGATACGCAGTATTTT	CASSPLAGATDTQYF
TRBV30	TRBJ2-7	.	.	TGTGCCTGGAGTCCATTCGGGACACTTTACGAGCAGTACTTC	CAWSPFGTLYEQYF
TRBV11-3	TRBJ2-5	.	TRBD1	TGTGCCAGCAGCCTCTCGGGGACAGTGGGGGAGACCCAGTACTTC	CASSLSGTVGETQYF
TRBV27	TRBJ2-7	.	.	TGTGCCAGCAGTTTACTTGAGGGGACGGGCGAGCAGTACTTC	CASSLLEGTGEQYF
TRBV9	TRBJ2-7	.	TRBD1	TGTGCCAGCAGCGTAGGTGTCGGGGACAGGGTCGAGCAGTACTTC	CASSVGVGDRVEQYF
TRBV27	TRBJ2-7	.	.	TGTGCCAGCAGGAGTAAGCACTCCTACGAGCAGTACTTC	CASRSKHSYEQYF
TRBV7-2	TRBJ1-5	.	TRBD1	TGTGCCAGCAGATGGGACAGTCGTCGTGGGCAGCCCCAGCATTTT	CASRWDSRRGQPQHF
TRBV30	TRBJ1-3	.	.	TGTGCCTGGAGCCTTACAGGGAATGGAAACACCATATATTTT	CAWSLTGNGNTIYF
TRBV11-2	TRBJ2-7	.	.	TGTGCCAGCAGCCGAAAGACTAGCTCCTACGAGCAGTACTTC	CASSRKTSSYEQYF
TRBV18	TRBJ2-1	.	.	TGTGCCAGCTCACCCCGGAGGGGCAATGAGCAGTTCTTC	CASSPRRGNEQFF
TRBV7-8	TRBJ2-7	.	TRBD2	TGTGCCAGCAGCTCTCGAAGACTAGCGGGAATCTACGAGCAGTACTTC	CASSSRRLAGIYEQYF
TRBV6-5	TRBJ1-4	.	.	TGTGCCAGCGGTAGCGGGGAAGGAGCTAATGAAAAACTGTTTTTT	CASGSGEGANEKLFF
TRBV2	TRBJ1-5	.	.	TGTGCCAGCAATCCCCGCGGAGGCAATCAGCCCCAGCATTTT	CASNPRGGNQPQHF
TRBV7-9	TRBJ2-7	.	TRBD1	TGTGCCAGCAGCTCCTCGGGGCAGGGGGTGAACGAGCAGTACTTC	CASSSSGQGVNEQYF
TRBV6-1	TRBJ1-3	.	.	TGTGCCAGCAGTGAAGGTGTGGGGCCTGGAAACACCATATATTTT	CASSEGVGPGNTIYF
TRBV2	TRBJ2-2	.	TRBD2	TGTGCCAGCATTCTGGGACTAGCGGGAATCACCGGGGAGCTGTTTTTT	CASILGLAGITGELFF
TRBV19	TRBJ1-5	.	.	TGTGCCAGTAGGGCCGCGGGGGGACCTGGGCAGCCCCAGCATTTT	CASRAAGGPGQPQHF
TRBV5-8	TRBJ1-2	.	.	TGCGCCAGCGCAAACCCTTGGGAAGGCTACACCTTC	CASANPWEGYTF
TRBV27	TRBJ2-5	.	TRBD2	TGTGCCAGCAGTTTAGCGGGCCCTAGCGGAGGGAAGGAGACCCAGTACTTC	CASSLAGPSGGKETQYF
TRBV19	TRBJ2-6	.	TRBD1	TGTGCCAGTAGTGGGGGACAGGGACGCTCGTCTGGGGCCAACGTCCTGACTTTC	CASSGGQGRSSGANVLTF
TRBV5-1	TRBJ2-5	.	TRBD1	TGCGCCAGCACCTTCGACAGGGAGGAGACCCAGTACTTC	CASTFDREETQYF
TRBV7-6	TRBJ1-4	.	TRBD1	TGTGCCAGCAGCCAAACAGGGGGAGGCACTAATGAAAAACTGTTTTTT	CASSQTGGGTNEKLFF
TRBV5-1	TRBJ1-1	.	.	TGCGCCAGCAGCTTGCCAGAGGGACCGACTGAAGCTTTCTTT	CASSLPEGPTEAFF
TRBV19	TRBJ1-2	.	TRBD1	TGTGCCAGTAGTATAGGTAGACAGGGGGTCTATGGCTACACCTTC	CASSIGRQGVYGYTF
TRBV10-2	TRBJ1-3	once	.	TGCGCCAGCAGTGAGAGGGCAGACTCTGGAAACACCATATATTTT	CASSERADSGNTIYF
TRBV9	TRBJ1-6	.	.	TGTGCCAGCAGCATCTCCGGGACAACAAATTCACCCCTCCACTTT	CASSISGTTNSPLHF
TRBV27	TRBJ2-1	.	TRBD2	TGTGCCAGCAGTTTAAATGTTCGGGAGGTGGGTGAGCAGTTCTTC	CASSLNVREVGEQFF
TRBV29-1	TRBJ2-7	.	.	TGCAGCGTTGAAGATATGAGCGGAAGCTCCTACGAGCAGTACTTC	CSVEDMSGSSYEQYF
TRBV28	TRBJ2-1	.	.	TGTGCCAGCAGTTTATCTTTTGAGCAGTTCTTC	CASSLSFEQFF
TRBV9	TRBJ1-1	.	.	TGTGCCAGCAGCGAGAGGGCGAAGCGGTCAGCTGAATCCATGAACACTGAAGCTTTCTTT	CASSERAKRSAESMNTEAFF
TRBV6-6	TRBJ1-3	.	TRBD1	TGTGCCAGCAGCCACAATGGACAGGGTGCTGGAAACACCATATATTTT	CASSHNGQGAGNTIYF